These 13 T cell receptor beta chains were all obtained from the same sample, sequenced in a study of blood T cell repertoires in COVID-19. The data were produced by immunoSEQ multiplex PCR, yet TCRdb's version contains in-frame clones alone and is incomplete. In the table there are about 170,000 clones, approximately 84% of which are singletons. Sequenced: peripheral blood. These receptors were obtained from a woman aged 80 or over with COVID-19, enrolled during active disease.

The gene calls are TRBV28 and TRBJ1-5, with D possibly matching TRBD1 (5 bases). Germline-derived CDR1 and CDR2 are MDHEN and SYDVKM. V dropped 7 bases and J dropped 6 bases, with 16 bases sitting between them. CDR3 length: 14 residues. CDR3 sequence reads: CASIMGGSGQPQHF. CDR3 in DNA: TGTGCCAGCATCATGGGGGGGAGCGGTCAGCCCCAGCATTTT. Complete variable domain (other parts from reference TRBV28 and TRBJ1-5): DVKVTQSSRYLVKRTGEKVFLECVQDMDHENMFWYRQDPGLGLRLIYFSYDVKMKEKGDIPEGYSVSREKKERFSLILESASTNQTSMYLCASIMGGSGQPQHFGDGTRLSIL.

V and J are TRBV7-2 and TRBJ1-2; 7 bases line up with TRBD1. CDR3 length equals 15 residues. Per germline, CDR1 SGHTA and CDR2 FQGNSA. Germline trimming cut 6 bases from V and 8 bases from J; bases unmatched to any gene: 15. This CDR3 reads CASRKTGEDRGGYTF. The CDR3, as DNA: TGTGCCAGCAGGAAAACAGGGGAAGATCGAGGCGGCTACACCTTC.

DNA of the CDR3: TGTGCCAGCAGCCCCGCGACTAGCGGGCGCTCCTACGAGCAGTACTTC. It translates to CASSPATSGRSYEQYF. This chain connects TRBV3-1 (or the pseudogene TRBV3-2) to TRBJ2-7; 10 positions agree with TRBD2. CDR3 size: 16 residues. The V gene's germline CDR1 is LGHDT and CDR2 YNNKEL (reference sequence). Trimming at V came to 4 bases and at J to 0 bases, leaving 6 bases not matched to a gene.

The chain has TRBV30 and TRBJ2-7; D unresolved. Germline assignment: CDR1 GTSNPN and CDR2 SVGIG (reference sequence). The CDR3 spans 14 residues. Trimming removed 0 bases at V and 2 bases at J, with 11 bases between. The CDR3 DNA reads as TGTGCCTGGAGTGTCGATGTCAGAACCTACGAGCAGTACTTC. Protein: CAWSVDVRTYEQYF.

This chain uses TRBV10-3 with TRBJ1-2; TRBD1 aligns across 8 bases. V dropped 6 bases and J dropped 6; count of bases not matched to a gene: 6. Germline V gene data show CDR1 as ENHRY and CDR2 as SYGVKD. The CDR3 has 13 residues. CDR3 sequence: CAIRTGAVDGYTF. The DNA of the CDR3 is TGTGCCATCAGGACAGGGGCCGTAGATGGCTACACCTTC.

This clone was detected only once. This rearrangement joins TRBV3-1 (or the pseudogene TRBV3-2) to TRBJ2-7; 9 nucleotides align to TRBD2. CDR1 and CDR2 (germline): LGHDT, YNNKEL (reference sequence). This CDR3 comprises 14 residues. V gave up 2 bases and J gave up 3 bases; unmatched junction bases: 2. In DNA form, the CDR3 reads TGTGCCAGCAGCCAACTAGCGGGGAGCTACGAGCAGTACTTC. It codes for CASSQLAGSYEQYF.

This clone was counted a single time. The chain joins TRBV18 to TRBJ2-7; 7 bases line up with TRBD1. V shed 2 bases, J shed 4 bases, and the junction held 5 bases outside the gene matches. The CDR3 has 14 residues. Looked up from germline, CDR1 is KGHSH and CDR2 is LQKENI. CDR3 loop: CASSPKGQSYEQYF. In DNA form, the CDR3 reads TGTGCCAGCTCACCAAAGGGACAGTCATACGAGCAGTACTTC.

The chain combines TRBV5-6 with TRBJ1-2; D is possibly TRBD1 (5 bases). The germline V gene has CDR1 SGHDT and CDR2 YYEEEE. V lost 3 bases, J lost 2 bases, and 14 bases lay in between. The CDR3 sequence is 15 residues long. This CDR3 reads CASSWQGGGNYGYTF. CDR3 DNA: TGTGCCAGCAGCTGGCAGGGAGGTGGAAACTATGGCTACACCTTC.

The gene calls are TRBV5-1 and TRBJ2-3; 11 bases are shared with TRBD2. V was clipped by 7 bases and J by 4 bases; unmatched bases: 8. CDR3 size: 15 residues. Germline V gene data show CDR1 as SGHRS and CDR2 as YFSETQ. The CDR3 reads CASARLAGRADTQYF. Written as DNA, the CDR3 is TGCGCCAGCGCTAGACTAGCGGGAAGGGCAGATACGCAGTATTTT.

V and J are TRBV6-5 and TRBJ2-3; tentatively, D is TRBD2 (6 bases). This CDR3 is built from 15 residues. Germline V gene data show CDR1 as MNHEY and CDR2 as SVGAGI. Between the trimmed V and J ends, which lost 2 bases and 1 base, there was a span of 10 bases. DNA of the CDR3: TGTGCCAGCAGTTACGGGCGGGAAGGCACAGATACGCAGTATTTT. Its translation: CASSYGREGTDTQYF.

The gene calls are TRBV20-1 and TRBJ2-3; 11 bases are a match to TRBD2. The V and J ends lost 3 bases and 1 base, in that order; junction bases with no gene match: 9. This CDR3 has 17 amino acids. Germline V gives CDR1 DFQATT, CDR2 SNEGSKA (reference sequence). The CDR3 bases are TGCAGTGCTAGTCTTACTAGCGGGAGATGGGGCACAGATACGCAGTATTTT. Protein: CSASLTSGRWGTDTQYF.

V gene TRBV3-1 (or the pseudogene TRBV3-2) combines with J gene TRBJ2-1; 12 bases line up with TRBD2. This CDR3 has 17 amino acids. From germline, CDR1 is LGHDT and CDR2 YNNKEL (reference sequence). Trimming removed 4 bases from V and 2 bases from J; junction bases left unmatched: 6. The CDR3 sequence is CASSLLAGGLAYNEQFF. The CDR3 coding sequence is TGTGCCAGCAGCCTCCTAGCGGGAGGGCTGGCCTACAATGAGCAGTTCTTC.

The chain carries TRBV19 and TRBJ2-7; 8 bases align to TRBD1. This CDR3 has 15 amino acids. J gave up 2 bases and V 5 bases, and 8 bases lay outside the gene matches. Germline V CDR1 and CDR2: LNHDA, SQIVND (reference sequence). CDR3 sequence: CASSAPRTGTYEQYF. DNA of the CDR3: TGTGCCAGTAGTGCACCTCGGACAGGGACCTACGAGCAGTACTTC.